The entry that follows covers one T cell receptor (beta chain) sequence. Its specificity is unknown. This sample is drawn from a study of vaccination effects on CD4 cells after COVID-19. The V and J ends lost 5 bases and 5 bases, in that order; junction bases with no gene match: 29. Germline values: CDR1 MGHRA, CDR2 YSYEKL. The CDR3 has 21 residues. Within the ViraFEST assay, antigen-specific CD4+ T cells underwent expansion with viral peptide pools prior to sequencing. The culture ran for 10 days, and then CD4+ T cells were isolated. Each participant received a vaccine that was either BNT162b2 or mRNA-1273, given as two doses. Data came from immunoSEQ multiplex PCR; TCRdb stores just in-frame clones and leaves some out. The data hold under 40,000 clones, with approximately 82% observed a single time.

Sequenced here: CD4+ T cells from PBMCs cultured with HCoV-NL63 spike peptides, sampled after COVID-19 vaccination. This sequence originates from a human donor who received a COVID-19 vaccine. Some clones in this sample may be carry-over from other donors' samples. The chain employs TRBV4-1 and TRBJ2-5; 7 positions agree with TRBD2. CDR3 sequence (DNA): TGCGCCAGCAGCTTCTCGAACCGGCAGCCCGGTCAGTGGGGGGGTCGGGAGACCCAGTACTTC. Translating gives CASSFSNRQPGQWGGRETQYF.